The rows below give T cell receptor beta chains drawn from one sample of a study of OX40 agonist ivuxolimab in advanced cancers. Sequencing used immunoSEQ multiplex PCR; TCRdb keeps in-frame clones, though not all of them. The table has almost 45,000 clones, approximately 88% seen once. Sequences were derived from CD4+ or CD8+ T cells sorted from blood, sampled in a trial of the OX40 agonist ivuxolimab. These receptors were taken from an adult with an advanced solid tumor such as melanoma, head and neck, liver or kidney cancer. CDR3s include the opening cysteine and the closing phenylalanine or tryptophan. D genes are given only for firm matches. Clone size appears in some rows only: once, few, many, or a class for an expanded clone.

TGTGCCAGCAGTTTCTTTAGCGGGTTGTACAATGAGCAGTTCTTC,CASSFFSGLYNEQFF,TRBV27,TRBD2,TRBJ2-1,NA
TGTGCCAGCAGCTTAGTCCCTCCAAGGCGGACAGAAAACAATGAGCAGTTCTTC,CASSLVPPRRTENNEQFF,TRBV7-6,NA,TRBJ2-1,once
TGTGCCAGCCGGACAGATAGCAATCAGCCCCAGCATTTT,CASRTDSNQPQHF,TRBV28,NA,TRBJ1-5,NA
TGTGCCAGCGGGACCGCCACGCCTAATGAAAAACTGTTTTTT,CASGTATPNEKLFF,TRBV13,NA,TRBJ1-4,NA
TGTGCCAGCAGCCTCTTCTCTGGGGCCAACGTCCTGACTTTC,CASSLFSGANVLTF,TRBV28,NA,TRBJ2-6,NA
TGTGCCAGCAGCCCCGGGCCTTCCGGGGAGCTGTTTTTT,CASSPGPSGELFF,TRBV6-5,NA,TRBJ2-2,NA
TGCAGCGTTGAGGCAACACGGGGCTACACCTTC,CSVEATRGYTF,TRBV29-1,NA,TRBJ1-2,NA
TGTGCCAGCAGCCACGGGACAGGGCCAGAGTATTTT,CASSHGTGPEYF,TRBV4-2,TRBD1,TRBJ2-3,NA
TGTGCCAGCAGCCGCTCCCCTTTGGAGGGCTACACCTTC,CASSRSPLEGYTF,TRBV9,NA,TRBJ1-2,NA
TGTGCCAGCAGTCTGGACGGAAACCAAGAGACCCAGTACTTC,CASSLDGNQETQYF,TRBV7-2,NA,TRBJ2-5,few
TGCGCCAGCAGCCAAGATGGGGGCCCAGCCACAGATACGCAGTATTTT,CASSQDGGPATDTQYF,TRBV4-1,NA,TRBJ2-3,NA
TGTGCCAGCAGTGAAGCGCGGGGGCACTATGGCTACACCTTC,CASSEARGHYGYTF,TRBV2,NA,TRBJ1-2,NA
TGTGCCAGCAGCGCAGGACAGGAAGCCGGTGGCTACACCTTC,CASSAGQEAGGYTF,TRBV9,TRBD1,TRBJ1-2,NA
TGTGCCAGCAGCTTAGATACGACAGGGCTCCAAGAGACCCAGTACTTC,CASSLDTTGLQETQYF,TRBV11-2,TRBD1,TRBJ2-5,NA
TGTGCCAGCAGCTTCGGTCGGGGCTCCTATAATTCACCCCTCCACTTT,CASSFGRGSYNSPLHF,TRBV7-8,NA,TRBJ1-6,NA
TGTGCCAGCTCCGGGACAGGAGCAACCTATGGCTACACCTTC,CASSGTGATYGYTF,TRBV18,TRBD1,TRBJ1-2,NA
TGTGCCAGCAGCTTCCTCGACAGGGAAGAGACCCAGTACTTC,CASSFLDREETQYF,TRBV7-9,TRBD1,TRBJ2-5,NA
TGTGCCTCCACTGGAGGGGCGACCTATAATTCACCCCTCCACTTT,CASTGGATYNSPLHF,TRBV27,NA,TRBJ1-6,many
TGCGCCAGCAGGAGAGACAGGGGATTTGAAAAACTGTTTTTT,CASRRDRGFEKLFF,TRBV10-2,TRBD1,TRBJ1-4,NA
TGCGCCAGCAGCTACGACCCGGGACAGACTTACGAGCAGTACTTC,CASSYDPGQTYEQYF,TRBV5-1,TRBD1,TRBJ2-7,NA
TGCACCAGCAGCCCTATTGGACTAGCGGGGGGGCCGGGCACCGGGGAGCTGTTTTTT,CTSSPIGLAGGPGTGELFF,TRBV1,NA,TRBJ2-2,NA
TGTGCCAGCAGCGCCCACCACAGGGCTCAAAGCACAGATACGCAGTATTTT,CASSAHHRAQSTDTQYF,TRBV9,NA,TRBJ2-3,NA
TGTGCCTCCTTGGGTGCTGGGGCCAACGTCCTGACTTTC,CASLGAGANVLTF,TRBV6-5,NA,TRBJ2-6,NA
TGTGCCAGCAGTGAAGGGCTACGACAGGCTAATTCACCCCTCCACTTT,CASSEGLRQANSPLHF,TRBV2,NA,TRBJ1-6,NA
TGCGCCAGCAGTGAGTCATATGGGTTTGCCAAAAACATTCAGTACTTC,CASSESYGFAKNIQYF,TRBV10-2,NA,TRBJ2-4,NA
TGTGCCAGCAGCCCCCGGGACAGGGGGGATCTGGAGACCCAGTACTTC,CASSPRDRGDLETQYF,TRBV9,TRBD1,TRBJ2-5,NA
TGTGCCAGCAGTTTCGGAGCGGGGGACCACTACGAGCAGTACTTC,CASSFGAGDHYEQYF,TRBV28,TRBD2,TRBJ2-7,NA
TGTGCCAGCAGCCTCGGGACTAGCGGGGGGGGAGAGCAGTACTTC,CASSLGTSGGGEQYF,TRBV7-2,TRBD2,TRBJ2-7,NA
TGTGCCAGCAGCTTAGGGGGTGAAGCTTTCTTT,CASSLGGEAFF,TRBV7-9,NA,TRBJ1-1,NA
TGTGCCAGCAGCTTAGATGGACGGGCAAACTATGGCTACACCTTC,CASSLDGRANYGYTF,TRBV7-9,NA,TRBJ1-2,NA
TGTGCCAGCAGCTTTGGGCCGGGACCCGCGGCCACTGAAGCTTTCTTT,CASSFGPGPAATEAFF,TRBV28,NA,TRBJ1-1,NA
TGTGCCAGCAGTTTATCTCGGTCGGCAGGGGAGCTGTTTTTT,CASSLSRSAGELFF,TRBV27,NA,TRBJ2-2,once
TGTGCCAGCAGTATCCTTAGGGATGACGAGCAGTTCTTC,CASSILRDDEQFF,TRBV28,NA,TRBJ2-1,NA
TGCGCCAGCAGTGAACCGGGGATCCACACTGAAGCTTTCTTT,CASSEPGIHTEAFF,TRBV10-2,NA,TRBJ1-1,NA
TGTGCCAGCAGCAAAGCGCTAGGCAGGGCGGAGACCCAGTACTTC,CASSKALGRAETQYF,TRBV21-1,NA,TRBJ2-5,NA
TGTGCCAGTAGTATCTTTTCGGGGTACAATGAGCAGTTCTTC,CASSIFSGYNEQFF,TRBV19,NA,TRBJ2-1,once
TGTGCCAGCAGTCCCGGCGCCCCCCGAGAGACCCAGTACTTC,CASSPGAPRETQYF,TRBV27,NA,TRBJ2-5,NA
TGTGCCAGTAGTGCCAATCCGGCAGGTTTCCACGAGCAGTACTTC,CASSANPAGFHEQYF,TRBV19,NA,TRBJ2-7,NA
TGCGCCAGCAGCTCGGGACAGGGTAACGATGAGCAGTTCTTC,CASSSGQGNDEQFF,TRBV5-1,TRBD1,TRBJ2-1,NA
TGTGCCAGCAGTTTCTCCTACGAGCAGTACTTC,CASSFSYEQYF,TRBV6-1,NA,TRBJ2-7,NA
TGTGCCAGCAGCTTGGTAGGTTATGGCTACACCTTC,CASSLVGYGYTF,TRBV5-4,NA,TRBJ1-2,NA
TGCAGCGTTGAAGATCTTAGGACTGAAGCTTTCTTT,CSVEDLRTEAFF,TRBV29-1,NA,TRBJ1-1,NA
TGTGCCAGCAGCTCAGATGGGGGGGGACTCACCTATTCTGACGGCTACACCTTC,CASSSDGGGLTYSDGYTF,TRBV7-6,NA,TRBJ1-2,NA
TGTGCCAGCAGCTTCTCTAGCGGGGGGGTCCGTGGCAATGAGCAGTTCTTC,CASSFSSGGVRGNEQFF,TRBV11-2,TRBD2,TRBJ2-1,NA
TGTGCCAGCAGCTTCCAGGGGTACGAGCAGTACTTC,CASSFQGYEQYF,TRBV5-6,NA,TRBJ2-7,NA
TGTGCCAGCAGCTTAGCGGAGGCAGAGGGCACTGAAGCTTTCTTT,CASSLAEAEGTEAFF,TRBV7-6,NA,TRBJ1-1,NA
TGTGCCAGCAGTTCACCGGACAGGGAAGGCTACGAGCAGTACTTC,CASSSPDREGYEQYF,TRBV27,TRBD1,TRBJ2-7,NA
TGTGCCAGCACCACTACAGGGGCCCCTAACTATGGCTACACCTTC,CASTTTGAPNYGYTF,TRBV7-2,TRBD1,TRBJ1-2,NA
TGTGCCAGCAAAACAGGGGCCGGGGAGCTGTTTTTT,CASKTGAGELFF,TRBV6-1,TRBD1,TRBJ2-2,NA
TGTGCCAGTAGTATGGGACAGGGGGAGAGCTACGAGCAGTACTTC,CASSMGQGESYEQYF,TRBV19,TRBD1,TRBJ2-7,NA
TGCGCCAGCAGCCAAGAAGGCAATACTGGAAACACCATATATTTT,CASSQEGNTGNTIYF,TRBV4-3,NA,TRBJ1-3,NA
TGTGCCAGCAGGGGTGGCGCCGGGGAGCTGTTTTTT,CASRGGAGELFF,TRBV5-6,NA,TRBJ2-2,NA
TGTGCCAGCAGCGTCACCCCGGGACTAGCGGGGGGGGAGGAGTATTTT,CASSVTPGLAGGEEYF,TRBV9,TRBD2,TRBJ2-3,NA
TGCGCCAGCAGCCCCGACAGGGTAAGCGGGAGTCAGCCCCAGCATTTT,CASSPDRVSGSQPQHF,TRBV4-1,TRBD1,TRBJ1-5,NA
TGTGCCAGCAGCTCGGGTATAGACTTTAACTATGGCTACACCTTC,CASSSGIDFNYGYTF,TRBV7-9,NA,TRBJ1-2,NA
TGCAGCGTCACGGTACAGTCACTTGCAACTAATGAAAAACTGTTTTTT,CSVTVQSLATNEKLFF,TRBV29-1,NA,TRBJ1-4,NA